The subject of this entry is one TCR beta chain. The target antigen is unknown. The sample originates from a study of blood T cells in healthy people across ages. V lost 0 bases and J lost 7; bases outside the gene matches: 4. The CDR3 contains 14 residues. CDR1 LGHDT and CDR2 YNNKEL come from the germline V gene (reference sequence). Donors each provided ten milliliters of peripheral blood. Combining a sample-barcoded 5' primer with a J-beta primer mix, a second PCR ran for about 7 to 12 cycles. A minimum of 3 million CDR3-containing paired-end reads was obtained for each sample. A single record per CDR3 protein comes from TCRdb applying MiXCR to the 5' RACE reads. The sample yields 600,000 to 650,000 distinct CDR3 sequences, roughly 50% seen once. Study-level results: Per million T cells, TCR beta diversity dropped roughly linearly as age increased.

The sequencing sample was made of blood. This receptor was taken from a man aged 60-69 years in good health. This chain joins TRBV3-1 and TRBJ1-2; 8 bases agree with TRBD1. The CDR3 nucleotides are TGTGCCAGCAGCCAAGACCCTGACAGGGGTGGCTACACCTTC. Translated, it gives CASSQDPDRGGYTF.